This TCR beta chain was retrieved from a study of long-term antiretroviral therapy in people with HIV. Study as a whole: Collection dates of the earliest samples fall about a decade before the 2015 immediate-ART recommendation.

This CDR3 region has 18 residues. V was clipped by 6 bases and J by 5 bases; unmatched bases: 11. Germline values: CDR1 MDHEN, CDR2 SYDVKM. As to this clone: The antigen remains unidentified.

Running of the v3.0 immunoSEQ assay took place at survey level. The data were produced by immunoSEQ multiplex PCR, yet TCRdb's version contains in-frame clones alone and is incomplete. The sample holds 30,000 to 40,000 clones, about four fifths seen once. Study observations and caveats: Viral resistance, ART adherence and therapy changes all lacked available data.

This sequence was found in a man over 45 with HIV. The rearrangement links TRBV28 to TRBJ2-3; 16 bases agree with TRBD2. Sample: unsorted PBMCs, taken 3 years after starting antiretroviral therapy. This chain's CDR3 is CASRKLRGLAGGEDTQYF. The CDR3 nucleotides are TGTGCCAGCAGGAAATTAAGGGGACTAGCGGGAGGGGAAGATACGCAGTATTTT.